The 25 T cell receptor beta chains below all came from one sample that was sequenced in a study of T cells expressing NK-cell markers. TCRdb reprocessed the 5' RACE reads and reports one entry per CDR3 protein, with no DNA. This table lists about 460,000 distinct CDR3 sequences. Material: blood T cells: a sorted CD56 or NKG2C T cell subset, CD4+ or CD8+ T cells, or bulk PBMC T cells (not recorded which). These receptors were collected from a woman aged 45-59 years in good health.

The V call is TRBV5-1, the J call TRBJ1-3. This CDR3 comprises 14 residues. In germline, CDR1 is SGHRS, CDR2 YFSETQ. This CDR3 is CASSLEAPGNTIYF.

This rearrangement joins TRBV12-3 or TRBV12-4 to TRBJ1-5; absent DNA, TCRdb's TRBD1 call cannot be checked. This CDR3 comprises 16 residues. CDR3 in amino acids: CASNQSGRENNQPQHF.

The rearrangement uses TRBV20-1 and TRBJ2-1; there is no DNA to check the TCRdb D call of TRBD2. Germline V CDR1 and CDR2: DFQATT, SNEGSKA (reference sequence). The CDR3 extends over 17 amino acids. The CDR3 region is CSARPEWSAGGYNEQFF.

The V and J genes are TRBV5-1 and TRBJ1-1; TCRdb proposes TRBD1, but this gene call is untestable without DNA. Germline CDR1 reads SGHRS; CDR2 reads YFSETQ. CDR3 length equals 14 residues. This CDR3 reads CASRLGDMNTEAFF. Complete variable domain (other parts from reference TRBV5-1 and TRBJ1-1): KAGVTQTPRYLIKTRGQQVTLSCSPISGHRSVSWYQQTPGQGLQFLFEYFSETQRNKGNFPGRFSGRQFSNSRSEMNVSTLELGDSALYLCASRLGDMNTEAFFGQGTRLTVV.

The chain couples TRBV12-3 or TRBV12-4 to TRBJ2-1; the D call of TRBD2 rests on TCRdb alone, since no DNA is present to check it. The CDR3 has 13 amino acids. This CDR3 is CASSPPGLGEQFF.

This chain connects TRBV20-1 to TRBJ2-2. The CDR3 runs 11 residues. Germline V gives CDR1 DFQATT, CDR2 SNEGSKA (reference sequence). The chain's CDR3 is CSASNFGELFF.

CDR3 sequence: CASSPQGGGQETQYF. V gene TRBV7-7 combines with J gene TRBJ2-5; TCRdb calls TRBD1, which cannot be checked without DNA. The CDR3 contains 15 residues. Germline V gene sequence: CDR1 SSHAT, CDR2 FNYEAQ (reference sequence). Complete variable domain (other parts from reference TRBV7-7 and TRBJ2-5): GAGVSQSPRYKVTKRGQDVTLRCDPISSHATLYWYQQALGQGPEFLTYFNYEAQPDKSGLPSDRFSAERPEGSISTLTIQRTEQRDSAMYRCASSPQGGGQETQYFGPGTRLLVL.

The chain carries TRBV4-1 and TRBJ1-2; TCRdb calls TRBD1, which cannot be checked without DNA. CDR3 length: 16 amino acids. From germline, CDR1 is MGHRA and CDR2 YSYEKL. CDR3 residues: CASSQDHGQPLYGYTF.

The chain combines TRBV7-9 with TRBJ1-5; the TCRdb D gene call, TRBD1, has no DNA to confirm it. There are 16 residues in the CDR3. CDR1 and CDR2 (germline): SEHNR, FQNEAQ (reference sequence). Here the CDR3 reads CASSSVNRGPNQPQHF.

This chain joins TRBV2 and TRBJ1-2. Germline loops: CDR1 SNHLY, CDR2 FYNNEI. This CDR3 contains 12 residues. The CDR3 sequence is CARSTDNYGYTF.

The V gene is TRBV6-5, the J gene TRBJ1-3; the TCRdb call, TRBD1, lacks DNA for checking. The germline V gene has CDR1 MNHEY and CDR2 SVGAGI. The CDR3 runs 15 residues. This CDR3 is CASKTGAFSGNTIYF.

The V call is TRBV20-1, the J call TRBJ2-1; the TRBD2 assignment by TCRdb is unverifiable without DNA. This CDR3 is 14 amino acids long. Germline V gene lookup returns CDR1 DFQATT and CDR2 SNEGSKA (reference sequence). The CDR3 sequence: CSARSSGRRNEQFF.

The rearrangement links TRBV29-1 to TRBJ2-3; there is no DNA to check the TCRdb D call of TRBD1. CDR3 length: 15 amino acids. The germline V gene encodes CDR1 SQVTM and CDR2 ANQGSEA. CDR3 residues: CSVVGTGDNTDTQYF.

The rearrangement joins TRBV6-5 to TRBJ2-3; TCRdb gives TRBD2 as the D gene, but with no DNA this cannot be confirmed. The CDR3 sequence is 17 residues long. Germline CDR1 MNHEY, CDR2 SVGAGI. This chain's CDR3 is CASSYSRSGRGTDTQYF.

The CDR3 loop is CASSVDGREQPQHF. V is TRBV9 and J is TRBJ1-5. Germline-derived CDR1 and CDR2 are SGDLS and YYNGEE. The CDR3 consists of 14 residues.

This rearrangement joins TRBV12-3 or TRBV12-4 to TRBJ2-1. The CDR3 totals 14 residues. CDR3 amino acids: CASSLMSFVNEQFF.

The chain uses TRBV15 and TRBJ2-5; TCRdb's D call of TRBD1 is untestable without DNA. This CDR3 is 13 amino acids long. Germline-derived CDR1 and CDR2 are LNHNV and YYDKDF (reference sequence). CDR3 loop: CATSWGQAETQYF.

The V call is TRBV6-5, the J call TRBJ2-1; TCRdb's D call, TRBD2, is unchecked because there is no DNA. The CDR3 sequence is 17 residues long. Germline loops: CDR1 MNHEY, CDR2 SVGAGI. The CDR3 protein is CASSYSRGRGYGNEQFF.

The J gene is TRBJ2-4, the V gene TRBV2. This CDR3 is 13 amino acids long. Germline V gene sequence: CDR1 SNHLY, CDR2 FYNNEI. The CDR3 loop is CASSEAWKYIQYF.

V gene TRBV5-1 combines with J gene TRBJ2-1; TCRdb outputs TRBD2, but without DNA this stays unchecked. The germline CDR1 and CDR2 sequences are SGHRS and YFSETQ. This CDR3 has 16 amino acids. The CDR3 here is CASSGREPISYNEQFF.

This chain's CDR3 is CASSLVLAVNEQFF. The J gene is TRBJ2-1, the V gene TRBV5-8; TCRdb gives TRBD2 as the D gene, but with no DNA this cannot be confirmed. CDR1 and CDR2 from the germline V gene are SGHTS and YDEGEE. The CDR3 totals 14 residues.

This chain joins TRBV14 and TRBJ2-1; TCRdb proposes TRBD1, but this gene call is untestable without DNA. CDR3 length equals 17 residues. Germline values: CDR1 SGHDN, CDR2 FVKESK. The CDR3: CASSLPLRTGLYNEQFF.

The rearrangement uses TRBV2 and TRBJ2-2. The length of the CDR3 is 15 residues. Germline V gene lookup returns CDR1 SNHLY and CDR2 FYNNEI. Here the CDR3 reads CASRLEKTFTGELFF.

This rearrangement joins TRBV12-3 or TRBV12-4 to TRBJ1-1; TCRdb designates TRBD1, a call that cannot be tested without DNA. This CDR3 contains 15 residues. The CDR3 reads CASSEMSPGWAEAFF.

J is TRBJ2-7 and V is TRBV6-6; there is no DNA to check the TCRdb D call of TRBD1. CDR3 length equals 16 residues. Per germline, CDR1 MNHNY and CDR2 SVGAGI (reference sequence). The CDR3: CASWPSFPGRTYEQYF.